These T cell receptor beta chains were read from a single sample in a study of cytomegalovirus exposure and HLA in healthy donors. Clones were sequenced by immunoSEQ multiplex PCR, and TCRdb holds only the in-frame ones, with some missing. Of about 200,000 clones in the sample, over 80% were seen once. The material sequenced was PBMCs. These receptors were taken from a boy aged 2 to 10 in good health and CMV-seronegative. The CDR3 runs from the conserved cysteine through the conserved F or W. A D gene is named only where the DNA matches it firmly.

D,V,J,CDR3,DNA
TRBD2,TRBV5-6,TRBJ2-2,CASSLLTSGGTGELFF,TGTGCCAGCAGCTTATTGACTAGCGGGGGTACCGGGGAGCTGTTTTTT
TRBD1,TRBV11-2,TRBJ1-5,CASSLAGGSNQPQHF,TGTGCCAGCAGCTTAGCAGGGGGATCCAATCAGCCCCAGCATTTT
-,TRBV30,TRBJ1-3,CAWGAGATGNTIYF,TGTGCCTGGGGGGCAGGGGCAACTGGAAACACCATATATTTT
-,TRBV5-1,TRBJ1-2,CASSLRGANYGYTF,TGCGCCAGCAGCTTGCGGGGGGCTAACTATGGCTACACCTTC
TRBD1,TRBV6-5,TRBJ2-7,CASSLLGQGAGEQYF,TGTGCCAGCAGTTTACTGGGGCAGGGGGCAGGGGAGCAGTACTTC
-,TRBV12-5,TRBJ2-1,CASGAPPELSSYNEQFF,TGTGCTAGTGGTGCACCTCCGGAGCTGAGCTCCTACAATGAGCAGTTCTTC
-,TRBV28,TRBJ2-7,CASSLNSIYEQYF,TGTGCCAGCAGTTTGAACAGCATCTACGAGCAGTACTTC
TRBD2,TRBV7-9,TRBJ2-7,CASRDGTSASYEQYF,TGTGCCAGCAGGGACGGGACTAGCGCCTCCTACGAGCAGTACTTC
TRBD1,TRBV6-6,TRBJ2-3,CASSDRGPPADTQYF,TGTGCCAGCAGTGACAGGGGGCCGCCGGCGGATACGCAGTATTTT
-,TRBV2,TRBJ1-2,CASIIMRGTTSNYGYTF,TGTGCCAGCATCATCATGCGGGGCACAACTTCTAACTATGGCTACACCTTC
TRBD2,TRBV27,TRBJ2-1,CASSLAGGSNEQFF,TGTGCCAGCAGTTTAGCGGGAGGATCAAATGAGCAGTTCTTC
TRBD1,TRBV10-3,TRBJ2-1,CAISGQTGNANEQFF,TGTGCCATCAGTGGACAGACAGGGAATGCGAATGAGCAGTTCTTC
-,TRBV27,TRBJ2-1,CASRSALAPSSYNEQFF,TGTGCCAGCAGGTCCGCACTAGCTCCGAGCTCCTACAATGAGCAGTTCTTC
TRBD2,TRBV6-1,TRBJ2-5,CASSPQAGPQETQYF,TGTGCCAGCAGTCCTCAAGCGGGACCCCAAGAGACCCAGTACTTC
-,TRBV21-1,TRBJ2-7,CASSKVARSYEQYF,TGTGCCAGCAGCAAAGTAGCTCGCTCCTACGAGCAGTACTTC